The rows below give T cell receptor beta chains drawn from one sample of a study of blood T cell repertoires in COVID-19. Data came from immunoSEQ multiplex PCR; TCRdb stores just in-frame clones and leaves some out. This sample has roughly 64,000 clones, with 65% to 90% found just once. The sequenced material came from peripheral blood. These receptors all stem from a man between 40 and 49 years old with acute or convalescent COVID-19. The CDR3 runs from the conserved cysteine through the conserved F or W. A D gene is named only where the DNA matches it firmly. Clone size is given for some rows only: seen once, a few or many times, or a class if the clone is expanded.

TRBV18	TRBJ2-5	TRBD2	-	CASSPRPEHSSGGGPGYF	TGTGCCAGCTCACCAAGGCCGGAACACTCTAGCGGGGGGGGACCCGGATACTTC
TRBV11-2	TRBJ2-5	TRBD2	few	CASSPRLLSRGVQETQYF	TGTGCCAGCAGCCCACGCCTCCTTTCGCGGGGGGTCCAAGAGACCCAGTACTTC
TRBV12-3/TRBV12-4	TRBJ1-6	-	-	CASSLQGDSPLHF	TGTGCCAGCAGTTTGCAGGGTGATTCACCCCTCCACTTT
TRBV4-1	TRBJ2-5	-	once	CASSLDRSQETQYF	TGCGCCAGCAGCCTTGACAGGTCCCAAGAGACCCAGTACTTC
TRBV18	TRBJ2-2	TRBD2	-	CASSPPGTRFSTGELFF	TGTGCCAGCTCACCACCAGGGACTAGGTTTAGCACCGGGGAGCTGTTTTTT
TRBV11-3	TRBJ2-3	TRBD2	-	CASSSSGTSSDTQYF	TGTGCCAGCAGCTCGTCCGGGACTAGCTCAGATACGCAGTATTTT
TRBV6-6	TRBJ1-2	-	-	CASSINGEGGYTF	TGTGCCAGCAGTATAAATGGGGAGGGTGGCTACACCTTC
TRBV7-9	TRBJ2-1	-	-	CASSLGQDNNEQFF	TGTGCCAGCAGCTTAGGACAGGACAACAATGAGCAGTTCTTC
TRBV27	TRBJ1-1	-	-	CASSLRRKTEAFF	TGTGCCAGCAGTTTAAGGCGGAAGACTGAAGCTTTCTTT
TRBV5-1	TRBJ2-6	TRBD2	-	CASSLRSISGTGANVLTF	TGCGCCAGCAGCTTAAGATCAATCAGCGGGACTGGGGCCAACGTCCTGACTTTC
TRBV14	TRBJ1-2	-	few	CASSQDGQRHYGYTF	TGTGCCAGCAGCCAAGATGGGCAGAGACACTATGGCTACACCTTC
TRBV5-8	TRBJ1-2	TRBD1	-	CASSSPDRVVGGYTF	TGTGCCAGCAGCTCCCCTGACAGGGTTGTAGGAGGCTACACCTTC
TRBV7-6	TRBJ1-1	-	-	CASSLLAGLNTEAFF	TGTGCCAGCAGCCTCCTGGCAGGGCTGAACACTGAAGCTTTCTTT
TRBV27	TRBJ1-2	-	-	CASSSQGSYYGYTF	TGTGCCAGCAGTTCGCAGGGGTCCTACTATGGCTACACCTTC
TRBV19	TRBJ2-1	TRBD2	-	CASSPQLAGGIDEQFF	TGTGCCAGTAGTCCCCAACTAGCGGGGGGGATCGATGAGCAGTTCTTC
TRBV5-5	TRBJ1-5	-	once	CASSLSSGTNQPQHF	TGTGCCAGCAGCTTATCGAGCGGGACTAATCAGCCCCAGCATTTT
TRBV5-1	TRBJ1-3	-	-	CASSLAGGISSGNTIYF	TGCGCCAGCAGCTTGGCCGGGGGGATAAGCTCTGGAAACACCATATATTTT
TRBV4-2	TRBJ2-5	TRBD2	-	CASSQSHLGGGVQETQYF	TGTGCCAGCAGCCAATCCCACCTGGGCGGGGGGGTCCAAGAGACCCAGTACTTC
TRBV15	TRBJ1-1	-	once	CATSRGPSYTEAFF	TGTGCCACCAGCAGAGGTCCTAGTTACACTGAAGCTTTCTTT
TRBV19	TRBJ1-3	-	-	CASSNFHRTVAGNTIYF	TGTGCCAGTAGTAATTTTCACCGGACAGTAGCTGGAAACACCATATATTTT
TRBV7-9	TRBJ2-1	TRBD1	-	CASSPMTGLGYNEQFF	TGTGCCAGCAGCCCGATGACAGGGCTAGGATACAATGAGCAGTTCTTC
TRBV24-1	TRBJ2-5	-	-	CATSDLWGREETQYF	TGTGCCACCAGTGATTTGTGGGGGCGGGAAGAGACCCAGTACTTC
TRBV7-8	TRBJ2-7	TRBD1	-	CATINLRDRVYEQYF	TGTGCCACCATTAATCTCCGGGACAGGGTGTACGAGCAGTACTTC
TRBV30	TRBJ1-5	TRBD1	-	CAFSTDGTGGQPQHF	TGTGCCTTCTCGACGGATGGGACAGGGGGCCAGCCCCAGCATTTT
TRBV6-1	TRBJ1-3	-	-	CASSEEPSSGNTIYF	TGTGCCAGCAGTGAGGAGCCCAGCTCTGGAAACACCATATATTTT
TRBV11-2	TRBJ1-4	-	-	CASSQGWEGEDEKLFF	TGTGCCAGCAGCCAGGGGTGGGAGGGGGAGGATGAAAAACTGTTTTTT
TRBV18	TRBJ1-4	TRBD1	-	CASSPAPGGPTNEKLFF	TGTGCCAGCTCACCCGCTCCAGGGGGTCCAACTAATGAAAAACTGTTTTTT
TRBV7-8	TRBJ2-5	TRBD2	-	CATNVGEGTQYF	TGTGCCACTAACGTGGGGGAGGGGACCCAGTACTTC
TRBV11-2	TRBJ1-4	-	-	CASSYNPGHGNEKLFF	TGTGCCAGCAGCTACAATCCGGGACACGGGAATGAAAAACTGTTTTTT
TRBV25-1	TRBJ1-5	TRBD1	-	CASSGDRGKYSNQPQHF	TGTGCCAGCAGTGGGGACAGGGGGAAATATAGCAATCAGCCCCAGCATTTT
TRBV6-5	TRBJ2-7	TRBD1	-	CASKGTGNEQYF	TGTGCCAGCAAGGGGACAGGGAACGAGCAGTACTTC
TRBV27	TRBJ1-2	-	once	CASTPGQYGYTF	TGTGCCAGCACCCCCGGACAGTATGGCTACACCTTC
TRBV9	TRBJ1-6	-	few	CASSVAPNSNSPLHF	TGTGCCAGCAGCGTAGCTCCTAACAGCAATTCACCCCTCCACTTT
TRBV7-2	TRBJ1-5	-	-	CASSLKLEQPQHF	TGTGCCAGCAGCTTAAAGTTAGAACAGCCCCAGCATTTT
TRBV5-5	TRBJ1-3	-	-	CASVAGPGNTIYF	TGTGCCAGCGTGGCGGGTCCTGGAAACACCATATATTTT
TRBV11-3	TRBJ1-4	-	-	CASKGEASEKLFF	TGTGCCAGCAAGGGAGAGGCAAGTGAAAAACTGTTTTTT
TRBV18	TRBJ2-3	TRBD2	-	CASSPEPGLLSGGTQYF	TGTGCCAGCTCACCGGAACCGGGACTACTCTCAGGCGGTACGCAGTATTTT
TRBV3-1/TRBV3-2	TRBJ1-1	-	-	CASMRAKNTEAFF	TGTGCCAGCATGCGGGCCAAGAACACTGAAGCTTTCTTT
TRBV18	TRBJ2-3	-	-	CASSPPGGPSGTDTQYF	TGTGCCAGCTCCCCACCAGGGGGCCCTAGCGGGACAGATACGCAGTATTTT
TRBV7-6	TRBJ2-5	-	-	CASSFRETQYF	TGTGCCAGCAGCTTCAGAGAGACCCAGTACTTC
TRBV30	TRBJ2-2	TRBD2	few	CAWRLRIAGGPANTGELFF	TGTGCCTGGAGGCTACGGATAGCGGGGGGGCCCGCGAACACCGGGGAGCTGTTTTTT
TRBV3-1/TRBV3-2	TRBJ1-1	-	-	CASSQSAPNTEAFF	TGTGCCAGCAGCCAGAGTGCCCCGAACACTGAAGCTTTCTTT
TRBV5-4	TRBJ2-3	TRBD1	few	CASSLDRLIRDTQYF	TGTGCCAGCAGCCTGGACAGGCTCATCCGAGATACGCAGTATTTT
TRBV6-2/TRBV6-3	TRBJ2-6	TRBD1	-	CASSYRTGASGANVLTF	TGTGCCAGCAGTTATAGGACAGGGGCCTCTGGGGCCAACGTCCTGACTTTC
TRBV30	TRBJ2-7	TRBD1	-	CAWSRDSSYEQYF	TGTGCCTGGAGCCGGGACAGCTCCTACGAGCAGTACTTC